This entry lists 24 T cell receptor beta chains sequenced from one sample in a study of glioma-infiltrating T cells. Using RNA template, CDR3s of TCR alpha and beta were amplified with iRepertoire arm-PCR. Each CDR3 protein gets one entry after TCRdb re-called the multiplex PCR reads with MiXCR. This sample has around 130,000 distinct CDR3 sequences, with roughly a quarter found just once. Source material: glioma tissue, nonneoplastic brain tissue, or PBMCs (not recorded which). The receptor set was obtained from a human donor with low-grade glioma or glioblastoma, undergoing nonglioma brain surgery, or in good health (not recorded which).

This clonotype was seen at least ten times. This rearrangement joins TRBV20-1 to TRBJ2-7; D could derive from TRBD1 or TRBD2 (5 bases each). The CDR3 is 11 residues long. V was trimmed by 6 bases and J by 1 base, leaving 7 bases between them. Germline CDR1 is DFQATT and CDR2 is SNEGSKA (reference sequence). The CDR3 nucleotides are TGCAGTGCGGGGGAGTCCTACGAGCAGTACGTC. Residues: CSAGESYEQYV.

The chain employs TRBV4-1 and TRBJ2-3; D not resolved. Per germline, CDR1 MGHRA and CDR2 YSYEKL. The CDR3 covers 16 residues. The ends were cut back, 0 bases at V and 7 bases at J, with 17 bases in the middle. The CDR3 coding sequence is TGCGCCAGCAGCCAAGAGGACGGCGCACCCTTGAATACGCAGTATTTT. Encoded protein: CASSQEDGAPLNTQYF.

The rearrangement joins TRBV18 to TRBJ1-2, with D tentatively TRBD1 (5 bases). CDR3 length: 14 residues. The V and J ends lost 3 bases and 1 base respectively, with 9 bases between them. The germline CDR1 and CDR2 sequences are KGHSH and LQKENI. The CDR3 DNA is TGTGCCAGCTCACCCGGGACCGTTAACTATGGCTACACCTTC. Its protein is CASSPGTVNYGYTF. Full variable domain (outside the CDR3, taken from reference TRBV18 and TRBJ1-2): NAGVMQNPRHLVRRRGQEARLRCSPMKGHSHVYWYRQLPEEGLKFMVYLQKENIIDESGMPKERFSAEFPKEGPSILRIQQVVRGDSAAYFCASSPGTVNYGYTFGSGTRLTVV.

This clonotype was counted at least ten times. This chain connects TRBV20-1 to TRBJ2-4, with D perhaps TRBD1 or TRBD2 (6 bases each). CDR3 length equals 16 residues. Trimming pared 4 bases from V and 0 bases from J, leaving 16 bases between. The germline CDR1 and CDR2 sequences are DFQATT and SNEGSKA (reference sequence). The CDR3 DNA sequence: TGCAGTGCTACCCAGACAGGAGGGTTAGCCAAAAACATTCAGTACTTC. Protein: CSATQTGGLAKNIQYF.

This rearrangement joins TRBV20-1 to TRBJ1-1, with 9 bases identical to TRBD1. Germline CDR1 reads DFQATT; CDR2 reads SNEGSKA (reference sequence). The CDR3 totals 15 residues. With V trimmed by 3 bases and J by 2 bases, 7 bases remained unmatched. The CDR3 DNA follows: TGCAGTGCTAGGCCCGGGACAGGGAAAAACACTGAAGCTTTCTTT. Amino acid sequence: CSARPGTGKNTEAFF.

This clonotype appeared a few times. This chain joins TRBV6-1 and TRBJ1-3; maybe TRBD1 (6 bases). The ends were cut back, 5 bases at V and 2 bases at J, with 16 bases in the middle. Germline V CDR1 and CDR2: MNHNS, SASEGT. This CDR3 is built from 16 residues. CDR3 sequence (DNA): TGTGCCAGCAGTCCTGCGGGGGGCAGAGCTGGAAACACCATATATTTT. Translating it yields CASSPAGGRAGNTIYF.

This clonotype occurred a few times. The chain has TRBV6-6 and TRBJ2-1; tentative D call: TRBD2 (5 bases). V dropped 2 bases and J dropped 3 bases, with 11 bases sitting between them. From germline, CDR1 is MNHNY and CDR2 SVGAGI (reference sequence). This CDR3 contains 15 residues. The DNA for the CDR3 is TGTGCCAGCAGTTACATGGAGACTAACTACAATGAGCAGTTCTTC. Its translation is CASSYMETNYNEQFF.

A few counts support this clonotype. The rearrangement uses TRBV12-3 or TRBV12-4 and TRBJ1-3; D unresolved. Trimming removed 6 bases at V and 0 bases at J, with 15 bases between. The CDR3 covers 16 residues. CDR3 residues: CASSPRLVHSGNTIYF. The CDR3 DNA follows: TGTGCCAGCAGCCCCCGGTTGGTACACTCTGGAAACACCATATATTTT.

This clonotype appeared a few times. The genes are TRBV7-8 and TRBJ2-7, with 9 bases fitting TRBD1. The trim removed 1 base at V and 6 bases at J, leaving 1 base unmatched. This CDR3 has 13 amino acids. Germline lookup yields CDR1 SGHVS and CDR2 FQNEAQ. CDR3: CASSLGQGGEQYV. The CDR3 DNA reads TGTGCCAGCAGCTTAGGACAGGGGGGCGAGCAGTACGTC.

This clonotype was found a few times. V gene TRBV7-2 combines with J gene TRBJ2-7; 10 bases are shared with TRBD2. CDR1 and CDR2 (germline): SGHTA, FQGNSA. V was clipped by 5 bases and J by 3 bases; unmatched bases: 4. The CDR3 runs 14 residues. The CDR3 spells CASSRTSGDYEQYV. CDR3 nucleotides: TGTGCCAGCAGCCGTACTAGCGGGGACTACGAGCAGTACGTC.

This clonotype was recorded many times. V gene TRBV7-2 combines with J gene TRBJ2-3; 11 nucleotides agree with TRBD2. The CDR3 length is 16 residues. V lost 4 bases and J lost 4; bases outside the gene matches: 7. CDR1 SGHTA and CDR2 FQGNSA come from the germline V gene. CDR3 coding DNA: TGTGCCAGCAGCTCGTGGACTAGCGGGTTCCCAGATACGCAGTATTTT. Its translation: CASSSWTSGFPDTQYF.

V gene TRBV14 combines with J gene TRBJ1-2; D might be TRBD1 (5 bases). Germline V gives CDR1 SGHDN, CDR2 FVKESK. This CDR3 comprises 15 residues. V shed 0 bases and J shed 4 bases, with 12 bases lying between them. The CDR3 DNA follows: TGTGCCAGCAGCCAAGATAAAGACAGAATCTATGGCTACACCTTC. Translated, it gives CASSQDKDRIYGYTF.

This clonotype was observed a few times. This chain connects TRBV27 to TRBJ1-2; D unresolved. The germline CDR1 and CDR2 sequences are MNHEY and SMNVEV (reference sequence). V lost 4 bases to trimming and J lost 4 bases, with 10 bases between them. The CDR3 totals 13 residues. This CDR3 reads CASSSGPTYGYTF. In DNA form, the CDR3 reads TGTGCCAGCAGTTCCGGACCGACCTATGGCTACACCTTC.

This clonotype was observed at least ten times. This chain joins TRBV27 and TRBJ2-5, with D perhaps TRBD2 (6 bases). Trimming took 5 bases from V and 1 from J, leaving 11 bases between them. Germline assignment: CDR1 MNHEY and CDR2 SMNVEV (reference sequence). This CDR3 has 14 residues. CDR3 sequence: CASSDGGSQETQYF. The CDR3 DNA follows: TGTGCCAGCAGTGACGGAGGGTCCCAAGAGACCCAGTACTTC.

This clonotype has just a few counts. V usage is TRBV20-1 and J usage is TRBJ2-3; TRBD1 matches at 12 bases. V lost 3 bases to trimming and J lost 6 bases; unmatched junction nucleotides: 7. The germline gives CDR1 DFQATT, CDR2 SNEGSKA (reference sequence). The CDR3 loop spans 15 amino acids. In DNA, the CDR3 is TGCAGTGCTAGGGGACAGGGGGCCAGTAGGGATACGCAGTATTTT. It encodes CSARGQGASRDTQYF.

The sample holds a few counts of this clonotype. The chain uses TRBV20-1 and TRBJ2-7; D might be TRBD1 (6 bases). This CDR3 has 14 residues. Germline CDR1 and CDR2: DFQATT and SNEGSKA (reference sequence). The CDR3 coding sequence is TGCAGCGCTATACAGGGCCAACCCCCCTACGAGCAGTACGTC. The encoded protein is CSAIQGQPPYEQYV.

The CDR3 DNA follows: TGTGCCAGCAGCGACGTCGCACTAGCGGGGGGGGAGACCCAGTACTTC. Translating gives CASSDVALAGGETQYF. J is TRBJ2-5 and V is TRBV2; 13 bases are shared with TRBD2. V lost 6 bases and J lost 5; bases outside the gene matches: 9. The CDR3 consists of 16 residues. Germline V gene sequence: CDR1 SNHLY, CDR2 FYNNEI.

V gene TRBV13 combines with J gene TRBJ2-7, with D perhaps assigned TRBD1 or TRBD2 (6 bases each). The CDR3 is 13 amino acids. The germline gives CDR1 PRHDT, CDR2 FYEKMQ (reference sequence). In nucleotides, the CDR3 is TGTGCCAGCAGCGTAGGGGGGACCGGCGAGCAGTACGTC. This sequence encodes CASSVGGTGEQYV.

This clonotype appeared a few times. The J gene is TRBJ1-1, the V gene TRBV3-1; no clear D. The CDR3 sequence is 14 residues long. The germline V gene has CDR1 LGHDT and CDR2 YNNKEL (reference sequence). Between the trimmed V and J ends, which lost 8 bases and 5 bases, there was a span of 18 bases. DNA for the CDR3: TGTGCCAGCCAAGAGGACCTCGGAGGGACTGAAGCTTTCTTT. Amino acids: CASQEDLGGTEAFF.

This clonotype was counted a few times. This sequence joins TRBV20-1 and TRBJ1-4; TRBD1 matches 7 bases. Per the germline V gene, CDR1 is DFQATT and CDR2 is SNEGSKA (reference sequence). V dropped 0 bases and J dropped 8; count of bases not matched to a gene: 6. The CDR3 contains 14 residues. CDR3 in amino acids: CSARDAGGKEKLFF. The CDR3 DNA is TGCAGTGCTAGAGATGCAGGGGGGAAAGAAAAACTGTTTTTT.

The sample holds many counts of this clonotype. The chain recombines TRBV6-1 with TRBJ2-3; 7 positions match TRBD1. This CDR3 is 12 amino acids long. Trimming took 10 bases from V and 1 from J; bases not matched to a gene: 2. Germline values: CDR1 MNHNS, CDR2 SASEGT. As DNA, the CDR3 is TGTGCCACCCAGGGGGGCACAGATACGCAGTATTTT. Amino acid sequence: CATQGGTDTQYF.

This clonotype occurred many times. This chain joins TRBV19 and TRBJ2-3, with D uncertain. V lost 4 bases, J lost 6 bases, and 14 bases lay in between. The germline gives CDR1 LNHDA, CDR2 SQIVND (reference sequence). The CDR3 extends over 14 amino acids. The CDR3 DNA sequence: TGTGCCAGTAGTAAGGTCCCAGGCGGCGATACGCAGTATTTT. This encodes CASSKVPGGDTQYF.

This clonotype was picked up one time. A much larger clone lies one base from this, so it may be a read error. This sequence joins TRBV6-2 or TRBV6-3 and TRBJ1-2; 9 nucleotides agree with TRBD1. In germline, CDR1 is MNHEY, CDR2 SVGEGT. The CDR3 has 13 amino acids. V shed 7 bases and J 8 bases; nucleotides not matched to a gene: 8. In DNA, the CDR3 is TGTGCCAGCACCCAAACAGGGGGCGGCGGCTACACCTTC. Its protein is CASTQTGGGGYTF.

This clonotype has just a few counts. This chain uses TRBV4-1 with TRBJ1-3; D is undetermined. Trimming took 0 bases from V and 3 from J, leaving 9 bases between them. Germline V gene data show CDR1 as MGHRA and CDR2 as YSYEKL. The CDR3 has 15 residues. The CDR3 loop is CASSQDGGVGNTIYF. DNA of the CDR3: TGCGCCAGCAGCCAAGATGGCGGGGTTGGAAACACCATATATTTT.